The table lists the clone carrying this TCR beta chain with many counts. Each CDR3 protein gets one entry after TCRdb re-called the reads with MiXCR. Of about 50,000 distinct CDR3 sequences detected, approximately 7.5% appear once; the ten largest clones hold about 17%. This sample stems from a study of patients with pleural tuberculosis. The V end was cut by 1 base, the J end by 0 bases, with 10 bases between. CDR3 length equals 15 residues. Per the germline V gene, CDR1 is SGHRS and CDR2 is YFSETQ. The chain uses TRBV5-1 and TRBJ1-1; D remains unclear. The sequence came from a human donor with pleural tuberculosis. The CDR3 DNA reads as TGCGCCAGCAGCTTGTATGCGGCAATGAACACTGAAGCTTTCTTT. This gives the protein CASSLYAAMNTEAFF.